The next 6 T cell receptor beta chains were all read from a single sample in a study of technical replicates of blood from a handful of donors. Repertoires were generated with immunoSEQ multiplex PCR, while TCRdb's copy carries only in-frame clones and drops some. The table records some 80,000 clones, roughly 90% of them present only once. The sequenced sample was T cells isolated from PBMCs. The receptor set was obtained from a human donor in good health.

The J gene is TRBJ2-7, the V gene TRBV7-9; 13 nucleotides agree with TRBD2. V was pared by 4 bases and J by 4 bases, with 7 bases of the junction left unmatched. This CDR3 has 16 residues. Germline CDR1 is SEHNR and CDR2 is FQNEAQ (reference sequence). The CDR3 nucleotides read TGTGCCAGCAGCTGGTCAACTAGCGGGAGGGGGTACGAGCAGTACTTC. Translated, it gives CASSWSTSGRGYEQYF.

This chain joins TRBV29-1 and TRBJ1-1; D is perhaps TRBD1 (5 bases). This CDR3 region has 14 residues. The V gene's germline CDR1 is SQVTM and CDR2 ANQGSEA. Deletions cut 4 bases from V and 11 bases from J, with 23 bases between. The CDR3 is CSVVRTDSEKGAFF. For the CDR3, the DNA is TGCAGCGTTGTCCGGACGGATTCAGAGAAGGGGGCTTTCTTT.

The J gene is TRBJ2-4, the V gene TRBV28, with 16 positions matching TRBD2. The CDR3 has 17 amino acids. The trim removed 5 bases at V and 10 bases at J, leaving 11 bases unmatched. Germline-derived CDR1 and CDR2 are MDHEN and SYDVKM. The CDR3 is CASSVGTSGRANGIQYF. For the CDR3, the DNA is TGTGCCAGCAGTGTTGGGACTAGCGGGAGGGCCAATGGGATTCAGTACTTC.

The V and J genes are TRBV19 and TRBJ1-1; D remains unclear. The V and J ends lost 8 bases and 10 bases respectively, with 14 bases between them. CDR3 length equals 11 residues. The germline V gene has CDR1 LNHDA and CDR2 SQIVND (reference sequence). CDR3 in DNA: TGTGCCAGTCTAGTGGGTTATGCAGCTTTCTTT. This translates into CASLVGYAAFF.

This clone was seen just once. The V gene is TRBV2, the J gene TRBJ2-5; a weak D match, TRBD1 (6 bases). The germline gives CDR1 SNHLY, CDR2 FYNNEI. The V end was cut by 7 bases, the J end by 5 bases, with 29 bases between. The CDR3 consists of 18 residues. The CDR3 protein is CASIHPGIPGQLGETQYF. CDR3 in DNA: TGTGCCAGCATTCACCCAGGGATCCCGGGACAACTTGGGGAGACCCAGTACTTC.

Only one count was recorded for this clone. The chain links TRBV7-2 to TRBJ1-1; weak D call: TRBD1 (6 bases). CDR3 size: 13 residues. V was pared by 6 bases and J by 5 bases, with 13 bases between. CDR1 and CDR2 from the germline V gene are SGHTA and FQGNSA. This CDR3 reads CASSPRGSTEAFF. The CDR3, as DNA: TGTGCCAGCAGTCCCAGGGGATCGACTGAAGCTTTCTTT.